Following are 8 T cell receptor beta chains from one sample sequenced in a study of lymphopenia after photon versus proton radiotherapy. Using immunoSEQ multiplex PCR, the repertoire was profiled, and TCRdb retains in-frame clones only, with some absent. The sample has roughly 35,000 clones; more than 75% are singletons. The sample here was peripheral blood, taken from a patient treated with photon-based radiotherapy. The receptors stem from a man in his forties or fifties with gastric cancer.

CDR3 loop: CASSLEVGLGYEQYF. CDR3 bases: TGTGCCAGCAGCTTAGAGGTCGGACTAGGCTACGAGCAGTACTTC. The chain uses TRBV7-6 and TRBJ2-7; the match to TRBD2 covers 7 bases. This CDR3 is 15 amino acids long. The germline CDR1 and CDR2 sequences are SGHVS and FNYEAQ. The trim removed 1 base at V and 3 bases at J, leaving 6 bases unmatched.

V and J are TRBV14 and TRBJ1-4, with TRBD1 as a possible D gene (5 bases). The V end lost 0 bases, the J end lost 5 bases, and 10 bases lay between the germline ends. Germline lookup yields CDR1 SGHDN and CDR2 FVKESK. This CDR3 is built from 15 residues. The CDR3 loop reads CASSQDRARNEKLFF. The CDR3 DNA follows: TGTGCCAGCAGCCAAGACAGGGCGAGGAATGAAAAACTGTTTTTT.

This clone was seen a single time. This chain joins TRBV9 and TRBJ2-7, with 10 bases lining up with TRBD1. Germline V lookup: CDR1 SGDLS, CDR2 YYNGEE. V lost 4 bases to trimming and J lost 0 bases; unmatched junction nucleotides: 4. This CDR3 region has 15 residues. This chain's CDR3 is CASSPGQGGSYEQYF. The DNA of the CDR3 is TGTGCCAGCAGCCCCGGACAGGGGGGCTCCTACGAGCAGTACTTC.

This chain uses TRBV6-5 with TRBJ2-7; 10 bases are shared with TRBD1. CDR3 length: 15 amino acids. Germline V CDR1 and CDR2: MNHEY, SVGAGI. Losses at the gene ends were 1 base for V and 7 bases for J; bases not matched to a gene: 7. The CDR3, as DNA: TGTGCCAGCAGTTACTTTGGACAGGGGGTGAGGGAGCAGTACTTC. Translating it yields CASSYFGQGVREQYF.

The CDR3 region has the DNA TGTGCCAGCAGCTTGAGGTACAACTCCTACAATGAGCAGTTCTTC. It encodes CASSLRYNSYNEQFF. The chain joins TRBV11-1 to TRBJ2-1; D call uncertain. This CDR3 is built from 15 residues. Germline V gene lookup returns CDR1 SGHAT and CDR2 FQDESV (reference sequence). V lost 3 bases, J lost 0 bases, and 9 bases lay in between.

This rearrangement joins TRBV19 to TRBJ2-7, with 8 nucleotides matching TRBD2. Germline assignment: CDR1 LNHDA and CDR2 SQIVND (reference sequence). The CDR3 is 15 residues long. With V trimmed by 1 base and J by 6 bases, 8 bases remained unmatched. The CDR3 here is CASSIAASGPIEQYF. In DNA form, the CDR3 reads TGTGCCAGTAGTATAGCTGCTAGCGGGCCCATCGAGCAGTACTTC.

CDR3 in amino acids: CAWSIGDRGWADTQYF. DNA of the CDR3: TGTGCCTGGAGTATAGGAGACAGGGGATGGGCAGATACGCAGTATTTT. J is TRBJ2-3 and V is TRBV30; 8 nucleotides align to TRBD1. This CDR3 region has 16 residues. Germline V CDR1 and CDR2: GTSNPN, SVGIG (reference sequence). The junction had 11 bases not matched to a gene; V was cut back by 2 bases and J by 4 bases.

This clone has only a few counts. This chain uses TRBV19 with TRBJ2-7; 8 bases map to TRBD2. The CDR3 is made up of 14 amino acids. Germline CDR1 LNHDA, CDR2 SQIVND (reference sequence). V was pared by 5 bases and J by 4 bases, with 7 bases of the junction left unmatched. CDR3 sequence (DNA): TGTGCCAGTAGTCGGACGGGAGGGCCGTACGAGCAGTACTTC. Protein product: CASSRTGGPYEQYF.